This T cell receptor (beta chain) was sequenced during a study of CXCR3-negative and CXCR3-positive naive CD8 T cells. As to this clonotype: Antigen specificity is unknown.

Germline V CDR1 and CDR2: SGHDN, FVKESK. The CDR3 is made up of 18 amino acids. Via 5' RACE with UMI labels, TRB cDNA libraries were prepared. Each CDR3 protein gets one entry in TCRdb, which reprocessed the 5' RACE reads and gives no DNA. Recorded for this sample: 100,000 to 150,000 distinct CDR3 sequences. The sorter processed each CD8+ T cell subset in triplicate at hundreds of thousands of cells apiece. Naive CD8+ T cells showed a CD45RO-CCR7+CD27+CD95- phenotype. Study-wide findings and caveats: Both of the naive subsets showed about the same high diversity, but memory CD8+ cells had much less.

What was sequenced was naive CXCR3- CD8+ T cells from blood. The subset denotes: CD45RO-CCR7+CD27+CD95- naive CD8+ T cells lacking CXCR3 (TNR3-). This chain links TRBV14 with TRBJ2-1; TCRdb gives TRBD2 as the D gene, but with no DNA this cannot be confirmed. This TCR was recovered from a human donor in good health. Some clones in this sample may be carry-over from other donors' samples. The CDR3 protein is CASSQGTGTSGIYNEQFF.